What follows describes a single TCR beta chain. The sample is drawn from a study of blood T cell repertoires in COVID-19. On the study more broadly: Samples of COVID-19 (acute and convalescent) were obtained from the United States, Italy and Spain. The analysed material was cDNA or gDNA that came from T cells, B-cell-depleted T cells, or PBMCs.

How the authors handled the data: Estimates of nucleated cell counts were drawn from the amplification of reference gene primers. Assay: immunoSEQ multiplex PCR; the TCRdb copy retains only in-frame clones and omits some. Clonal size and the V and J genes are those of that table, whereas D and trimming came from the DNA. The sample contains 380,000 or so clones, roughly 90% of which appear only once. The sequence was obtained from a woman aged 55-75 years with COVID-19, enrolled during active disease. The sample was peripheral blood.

The CDR3 DNA sequence: TGTGCCAGCAGTAGGGGGCCCACTGAAGCTTTCTTT. Its translation: CASSRGPTEAFF. The J gene is TRBJ1-1, the V gene TRBV12-3 or TRBV12-4; 7 nucleotides align to TRBD1. The CDR3 loop spans 12 amino acids. V was clipped by 5 bases and J by 4 bases; unmatched bases: 1.